Here is one TCR beta chain with its context. The data originate from a study of blood T cell repertoires in COVID-19. Across the study: Samples of COVID-19 (acute and convalescent) were obtained from the United States, Italy and Spain.

Profiled with immunoSEQ multiplex PCR; TCRdb holds only in-frame clones, not every one. Altogether tens of thousands of clones are present, around 87% being singletons, with the ten largest covering 7.4%. Germline V gene data show CDR1 as SGHRS and CDR2 as YFSETQ. This CDR3 comprises 15 residues. V shed 4 bases and J shed 0 bases, with 10 bases lying between them. The sample comprised peripheral blood. V and J are TRBV5-1 and TRBJ1-4; D is unresolved. The sequence was obtained from a human donor with acute or convalescent COVID-19. The donor label of this sample is uncertain. CDR3 in amino acids: CASSPGTATNEKLFF. CDR3 sequence (DNA): TGCGCCAGCAGCCCGGGAACCGCAACTAATGAAAAACTGTTTTTT. Filled out from reference TRBV5-1 and TRBJ1-4, the complete variable domain reads KAGVTQTPRYLIKTRGQQVTLSCSPISGHRSVSWYQQTPGQGLQFLFEYFSETQRNKGNFPGRFSGRQFSNSRSEMNVSTLELGDSALYLCASSPGTATNEKLFFGSGTQLSVL.